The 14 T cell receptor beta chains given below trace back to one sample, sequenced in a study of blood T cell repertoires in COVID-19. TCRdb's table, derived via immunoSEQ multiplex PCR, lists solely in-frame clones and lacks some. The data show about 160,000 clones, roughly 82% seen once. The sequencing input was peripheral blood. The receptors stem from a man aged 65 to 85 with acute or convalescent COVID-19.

The CDR3 is CASSLRTDYGYTF. Written as DNA, the CDR3 is TGCGCCAGCAGCTTGAGGACAGACTATGGCTACACCTTC. The rearrangement joins TRBV5-1 to TRBJ1-2, with D possibly TRBD1 on 6 matching bases. The CDR3 consists of 13 residues. CDR1 and CDR2 from the germline V gene are SGHRS and YFSETQ. V lost 1 base to trimming and J lost 3 bases, with 7 bases between them.

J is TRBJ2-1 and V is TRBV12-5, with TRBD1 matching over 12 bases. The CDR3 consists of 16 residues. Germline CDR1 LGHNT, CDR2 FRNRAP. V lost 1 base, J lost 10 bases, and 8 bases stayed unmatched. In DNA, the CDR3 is TGTGCTAGTGGTTTGGCCGGGACAGGGGGCGCGGGGGAGCAGTTCTTC. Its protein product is CASGLAGTGGAGEQFF. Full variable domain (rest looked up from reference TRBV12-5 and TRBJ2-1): DARVTQTPRHKVTEMGQEVTMRCQPILGHNTVFWYRQTMMQGLELLAYFRNRAPLDDSGMPKDRFSAEMPDATLATLKIQPSEPRDSAVYFCASGLAGTGGAGEQFFGPGTRLTVL.

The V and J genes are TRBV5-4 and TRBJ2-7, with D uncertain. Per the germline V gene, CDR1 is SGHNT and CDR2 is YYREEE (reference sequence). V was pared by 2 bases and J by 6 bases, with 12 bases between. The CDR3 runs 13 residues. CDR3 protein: CASSFQQSAEQYF. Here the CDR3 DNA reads TGTGCCAGCAGCTTTCAACAGTCTGCCGAGCAGTACTTC.

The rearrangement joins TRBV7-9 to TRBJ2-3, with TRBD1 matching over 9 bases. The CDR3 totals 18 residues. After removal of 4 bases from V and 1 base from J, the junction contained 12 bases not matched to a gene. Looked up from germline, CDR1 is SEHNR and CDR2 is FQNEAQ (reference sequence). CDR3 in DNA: TGTGCCAGCAGCTCTAGACCCAGCCGGGACAGGGGCACAGATACGCAGTATTTT. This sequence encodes CASSSRPSRDRGTDTQYF.

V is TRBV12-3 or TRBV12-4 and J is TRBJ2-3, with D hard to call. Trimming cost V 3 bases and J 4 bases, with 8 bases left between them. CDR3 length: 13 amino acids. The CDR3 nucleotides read TGTGCCAGCAGTTTCGACCGGGCAGATACGCAGTATTTT. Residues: CASSFDRADTQYF.

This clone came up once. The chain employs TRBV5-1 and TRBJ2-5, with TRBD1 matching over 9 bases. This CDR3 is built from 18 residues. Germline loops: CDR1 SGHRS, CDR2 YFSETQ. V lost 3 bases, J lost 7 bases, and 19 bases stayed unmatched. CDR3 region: CASSSTASGTGRERTQYF. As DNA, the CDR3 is TGCGCCAGCAGCTCGACTGCCTCCGGGACAGGGCGGGAGCGGACCCAGTACTTC.

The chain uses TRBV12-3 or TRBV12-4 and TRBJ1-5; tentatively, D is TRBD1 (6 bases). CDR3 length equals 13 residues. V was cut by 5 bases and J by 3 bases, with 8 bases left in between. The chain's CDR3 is CASSGQINQPQHF. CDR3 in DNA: TGTGCCAGCAGTGGACAGATCAATCAGCCCCAGCATTTT.

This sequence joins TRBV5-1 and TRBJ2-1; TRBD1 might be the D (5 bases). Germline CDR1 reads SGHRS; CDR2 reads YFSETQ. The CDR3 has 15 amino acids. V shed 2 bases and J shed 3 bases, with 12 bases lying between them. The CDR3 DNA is TGCGCCAGCAGCTTAGTTACAGGTGGCTACAATGAGCAGTTCTTC. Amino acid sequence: CASSLVTGGYNEQFF.

CDR3 region: CASSRRDRDTEAFF. CDR3 coding DNA: TGTGCCAGCAGCAGACGGGACAGGGACACTGAAGCTTTCTTT. The V call is TRBV9, the J call TRBJ1-1; 9 bases align to TRBD1. The J segment lost 3 bases and the V segment lost 4 bases, leaving 4 bases of the junction unmatched. The CDR3 runs 14 residues. Germline V gene lookup returns CDR1 SGDLS and CDR2 YYNGEE. The variable domain in full, completed from reference TRBV9 and TRBJ1-1, reads DSGVTQTPKHLITATGQRVTLRCSPRSGDLSVYWYQQSLDQGLQFLIQYYNGEERAKGNILERFSAQQFPDLHSELNLSSLELGDSALYFCASSRRDRDTEAFFGQGTRLTVV.

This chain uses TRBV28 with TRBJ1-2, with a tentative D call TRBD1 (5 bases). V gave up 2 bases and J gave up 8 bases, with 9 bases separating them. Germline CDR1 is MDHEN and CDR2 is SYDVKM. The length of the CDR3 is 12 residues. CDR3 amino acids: CASSLTGQGYTF. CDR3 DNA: TGTGCCAGCAGTTTAACAGGTCAAGGCTACACCTTC.

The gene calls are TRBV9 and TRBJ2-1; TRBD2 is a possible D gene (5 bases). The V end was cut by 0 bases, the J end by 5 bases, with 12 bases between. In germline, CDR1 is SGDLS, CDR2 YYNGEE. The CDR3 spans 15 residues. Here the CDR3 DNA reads TGTGCCAGCAGCGTAGACCTTGTCGGGAACAATGAGCAGTTCTTC. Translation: CASSVDLVGNNEQFF. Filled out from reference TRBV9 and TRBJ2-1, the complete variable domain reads DSGVTQTPKHLITATGQRVTLRCSPRSGDLSVYWYQQSLDQGLQFLIQYYNGEERAKGNILERFSAQQFPDLHSELNLSSLELGDSALYFCASSVDLVGNNEQFFGPGTRLTVL.

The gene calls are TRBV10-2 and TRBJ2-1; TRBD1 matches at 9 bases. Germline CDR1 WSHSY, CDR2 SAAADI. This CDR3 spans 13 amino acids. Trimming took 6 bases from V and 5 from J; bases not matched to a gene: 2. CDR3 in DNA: TGCGCCAGCAGGGGACAGGGTAACAATGAGCAGTTCTTC. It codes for CASRGQGNNEQFF.

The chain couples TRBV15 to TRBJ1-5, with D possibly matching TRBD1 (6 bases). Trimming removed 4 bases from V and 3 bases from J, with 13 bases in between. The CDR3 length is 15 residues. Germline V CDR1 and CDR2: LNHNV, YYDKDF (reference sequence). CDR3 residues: CATSTGTMNNQPQHF. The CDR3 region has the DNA TGTGCCACCAGCACCGGGACAATGAACAATCAGCCCCAGCATTTT.

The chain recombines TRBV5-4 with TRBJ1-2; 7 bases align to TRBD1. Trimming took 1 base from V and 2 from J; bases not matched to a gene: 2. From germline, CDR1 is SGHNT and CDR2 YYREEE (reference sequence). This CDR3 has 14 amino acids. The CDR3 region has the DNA TGTGCCAGCAGCTTGCCAGGGGGAAACTATGGCTACACCTTC. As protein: CASSLPGGNYGYTF.